These T cell receptor beta chains were read from a single sample in a study of blood T cell repertoires in COVID-19. This table comes from immunoSEQ multiplex PCR, and its TCRdb copy is limited to in-frame clones, with some not included. The sample yields under 85,000 clones, about 86% seen once. The sequenced material came from peripheral blood. Receptors were obtained from a man between 35 and 55 years old with COVID-19, enrolled during active disease. The CDR3 runs from the conserved cysteine through the conserved F or W. The order of the fields is D gene, clone size, V gene, J gene, CDR3 protein, CDR3 DNA. The D gene is left open where the match is weak. Clone size is not always given. Where it is, it says once, few, many or a class for expanded clones.

>TRBD1|NA|TRBV28|TRBJ1-2
CASTDREGGYTF
TGTGCCAGCACGGACAGGGAGGGCGGCTACACCTTC
>NA|NA|TRBV12-1|TRBJ2-5
CASSHRERGGLTETQYF
TGTGCCAGCAGCCACAGGGAGCGGGGGGGTCTCACGGAGACCCAGTACTTC
>NA|NA|TRBV15|TRBJ1-5
CATSRDQGQNQPQHF
TGTGCCACCAGCAGAGATCAGGGGCAAAATCAGCCCCAGCATTTT
>TRBD2|NA|TRBV27|TRBJ2-1
CASSHKPGLAGNNEQFF
TGTGCCAGCAGTCATAAACCGGGACTAGCGGGGAATAATGAGCAGTTCTTC
>NA|NA|TRBV2|TRBJ1-2
CASSFNPPTGLYGYTF
TGTGCCAGCAGTTTTAACCCCCCGACAGGCCTCTATGGCTACACCTTC
>TRBD2|few|TRBV5-1|TRBJ2-3
CASSLASGGGTDTQYF
TGCGCCAGCAGCTTAGCTAGCGGGGGGGGCACAGATACGCAGTATTTT
>NA|few|TRBV7-2|TRBJ2-2
CASSLGYGELFF
TGTGCCAGCAGCTTAGGTTACGGGGAGCTGTTTTTT
>TRBD1|few|TRBV30|TRBJ2-3
CAWSGTGDTDTQYF
TGTGCCTGGAGTGGGACAGGGGACACAGATACGCAGTATTTT
>TRBD1|NA|TRBV27|TRBJ1-5
CASSLTRDRGGPQHF
TGTGCCAGCAGTTTAACCCGGGACAGGGGAGGGCCCCAGCATTTT
>NA|once|TRBV6-5|TRBJ1-6
CASTSTESSPLHF
TGTGCCAGCACCTCAACAGAAAGTTCACCCCTCCACTTT
>NA|NA|TRBV12-3/TRBV12-4|TRBJ1-5
CASSMSRDQPQHF
TGTGCCAGCAGCATGAGCAGGGATCAGCCCCAGCATTTT
>TRBD2|NA|TRBV5-1|TRBJ2-5
CASSSAGLQETQYF
TGCGCCAGCAGCTCAGCGGGGCTCCAAGAGACCCAGTACTTC
>NA|once|TRBV28|TRBJ2-2
CASREFDTGELFF
TGTGCCAGTCGAGAGTTCGACACCGGGGAGCTGTTTTTT
>TRBD1|NA|TRBV5-1|TRBJ1-5
CASSLGQGLNQPQHF
TGCGCCAGCAGCCTAGGACAGGGCTTAAATCAGCCCCAGCATTTT
>NA|once|TRBV19|TRBJ1-1
CASTPGHSNTEAFF
TGTGCCAGTACCCCGGGACACTCTAACACTGAAGCTTTCTTT
>NA|NA|TRBV3-1/TRBV3-2|TRBJ2-7
CASSREEGKGEQYF
TGTGCCAGCAGCCGAGAGGAGGGGAAAGGCGAGCAGTACTTC
>NA|NA|TRBV5-1|TRBJ2-3
CASSAGTITDTQYF
TGCGCCAGCAGCGCGGGGACCATCACAGATACGCAGTATTTT
>TRBD1|NA|TRBV27|TRBJ2-7
CASSLDRAEQYF
TGTGCCAGCAGTTTGGACAGGGCTGAGCAGTACTTC
>TRBD1|NA|TRBV5-1|TRBJ1-2
CASSSESQGWGSGYTF
TGCGCCAGCAGCTCGGAATCACAGGGGTGGGGTAGTGGCTACACCTTC
>NA|NA|TRBV9|TRBJ2-2
CASSVRSLPNTGELFF
TGTGCCAGCAGCGTCCGGAGCCTACCTAACACCGGGGAGCTGTTTTTT
>TRBD1|NA|TRBV30|TRBJ1-1
CAWSTGQGDTEAFF
TGTGCCTGGAGTACCGGACAGGGCGACACTGAAGCTTTCTTT
>NA|NA|TRBV2|TRBJ2-5
CASSRLVQETQYF
TGTGCCAGCAGTCGACTGGTCCAAGAGACCCAGTACTTC
>TRBD1|NA|TRBV4-1|TRBJ2-1
CASSQGDRGNEQFF
TGCGCCAGCAGCCAAGGTGACAGGGGCAATGAGCAGTTCTTC
>TRBD1|once|TRBV3-1/TRBV3-2|TRBJ2-7
CASSQGWDRGYEQYF
TGTGCCAGCAGCCAAGGTTGGGACAGGGGATACGAGCAGTACTTC
>TRBD1|once|TRBV2|TRBJ1-5
CASTGQGARNQPQHF
TGTGCCAGCACCGGACAGGGGGCCCGAAATCAGCCCCAGCATTTT
>NA|NA|TRBV27|TRBJ1-6
CASSLPLYNSPLHF
TGTGCCAGCAGTTTACCCCTCTATAATTCACCCCTCCACTTT
>TRBD1|NA|TRBV2|TRBJ1-3
CASSETGAGNTIYF
TGTGCCAGCAGTGAAACAGGGGCTGGAAACACCATATATTTT
>TRBD2|NA|TRBV19|TRBJ2-1
CASRLLAGGLGSYNEQFF
TGTGCCAGTAGGTTACTAGCGGGGGGCCTCGGCTCCTACAATGAGCAGTTCTTC
>NA|NA|TRBV5-5|TRBJ1-1
CASSMTVTNTEAFF
TGTGCCAGCAGCATGACAGTAACGAACACTGAAGCTTTCTTT
>NA|NA|TRBV2|TRBJ2-3
CASIPVALTDTQYF
TGTGCCAGCATACCGGTCGCCCTCACAGATACGCAGTATTTT
>NA|NA|TRBV4-2|TRBJ2-7
CASSAPGRGAYEQYF
TGTGCCAGCAGCGCCCCCGGGCGGGGAGCCTACGAGCAGTACTTC
>NA|NA|TRBV5-1|TRBJ2-7
CASSLDRVGEQYF
TGCGCCAGCAGCTTGGACAGGGTCGGCGAGCAGTACTTC
>TRBD1|once|TRBV19|TRBJ2-1
CASSVGTGGSNEQFF
TGTGCCAGTAGTGTCGGGACAGGGGGGTCCAATGAGCAGTTCTTC
>NA|NA|TRBV5-1|TRBJ2-5
CASSSGRGSETQYF
TGCGCCAGCAGCTCCGGACGGGGGTCGGAGACCCAGTACTTC
>TRBD1|NA|TRBV30|TRBJ2-2
CAWKDRGDFAGELFF
TGTGCCTGGAAAGACAGGGGAGATTTCGCCGGGGAGCTGTTTTTT
>TRBD2|NA|TRBV24-1|TRBJ2-2
CATSDRRESGLFF
TGTGCCACCAGTGATCGGCGGGAGTCAGGCCTGTTTTTT
>TRBD1|NA|TRBV28|TRBJ1-6
CASSSTGGLSSYNSPLHF
TGTGCCAGCAGTTCCACAGGGGGATTAAGCTCCTATAATTCACCCCTCCACTTT
>NA|NA|TRBV19|TRBJ1-5
CASTPYSPQPQPQHF
TGTGCCAGTACCCCCTATAGCCCGCAGCCTCAGCCCCAGCATTTT
>TRBD2|NA|TRBV7-6|TRBJ2-1
CASSFSGTAGDEQFF
TGTGCCAGCAGCTTCAGCGGGACGGCGGGGGATGAGCAGTTCTTC
>NA|NA|TRBV6-5|TRBJ1-5
CASRTVNQPQHF
TGTGCCAGCAGGACAGTCAATCAGCCCCAGCATTTT
>TRBD1|NA|TRBV5-1|TRBJ2-7
CASSVGQGYYEQYF
TGCGCCAGCAGCGTGGGACAGGGTTATTACGAGCAGTACTTC
>TRBD1|NA|TRBV6-5|TRBJ1-6
CASTISGGAGPLHF
TGTGCCAGCACAATCTCAGGGGGCGCGGGTCCCCTCCACTTT
>NA|NA|TRBV25-1|TRBJ2-7
CASSEFQGQKYF
TGTGCCAGCAGTGAATTCCAGGGACAAAAGTACTTC
>NA|NA|TRBV7-9|TRBJ2-3
CASSRELTDTQYF
TGTGCCAGCAGTCGAGAACTCACAGATACGCAGTATTTT
>TRBD1|few|TRBV3-1/TRBV3-2|TRBJ1-5
CASSQGTGGNQPQHF
TGTGCCAGCAGCCAAGGGACAGGGGGCAATCAGCCCCAGCATTTT
>NA|NA|TRBV4-1|TRBJ2-7
CASSLGTAPDMIVDEQYF
TGCGCCAGCAGCCTAGGTACAGCTCCGGATATGATCGTCGACGAGCAGTACTTC
>TRBD1|NA|TRBV28|TRBJ2-4
CASGTGQGKDIQYF
TGTGCCAGCGGGACGGGACAGGGGAAGGACATTCAGTACTTC
>NA|NA|TRBV28|TRBJ2-2
CASRIRGLGTGELFF
TGTGCCAGCAGAATCCGGGGACTGGGCACCGGGGAGCTGTTTTTT
>NA|NA|TRBV19|TRBJ1-1
CASSIRTNTEAFF
TGTGCCAGTAGTATTAGGACAAACACTGAAGCTTTCTTT